This T cell receptor beta chain was found in a study of T cells in Graves' hyperthyroidism and ophthalmopathy. Amplification targeted TCR beta CDR3 regions from RNA transcripts. The HTBI set primed first-round TCR CDR3 RT-PCR. TCRdb re-derived calls from the multiplex PCR reads in MiXCR, one entry per CDR3 protein. The repertoire holds a few hundred thousand distinct CDR3 sequences, with more than 15% as singletons. Orbital computed tomography and thyroid ultrasound, together with serum TRAb and thyroxine and clinical symptoms, were used for diagnoses. The sample was blood. This clonotype originated in a woman in her thirties or forties with Graves' ophthalmopathy.

The CDR3 is CASSWGGADEQYF. Here the CDR3 DNA reads TGCGCCAGCAGCTGGGGTGGGGCCGACGAGCAGTACTTC. The genes are TRBV5-1 and TRBJ2-7; a weak D match, TRBD1 (5 bases). The CDR3 spans 13 residues. Trimming stripped 3 bases from V and 5 bases from J, with 12 bases between. The V gene's germline CDR1 is SGHRS and CDR2 YFSETQ.